These 20 T cell receptor beta chains were all obtained from the same sample, sequenced in a study of blood T cell repertoires in COVID-19 (dated by TCRdb to about 2020). Library construction relied on the immunoSEQ multiplex PCR assay. The table comes from immuneACCESS by way of TCRdb, which keeps in-frame sequences with V and J called. Part of the clones is missing from these tables; in studies checked, under half for an unresolved V gene and the rest for unknown reasons. The sample records over 60,000 clones, roughly 77% of which are singletons. The top ten clones comprise less than 10% of the sample. The sequenced material came from peripheral blood. The receptors were gathered from a human donor in a cohort sampled during active COVID-19.

The chain carries TRBV10-3 and TRBJ2-7, with TRBD2 matching over 10 bases. This CDR3 spans 14 amino acids. Germline values: CDR1 ENHRY, CDR2 SYGVKD. The V and J ends lost 10 bases and 6 bases, in that order; junction bases with no gene match: 12. The CDR3 coding sequence is TGTGCCACCGCATATCTAGCGGGAGTAGGCGAGCAGTACTTC. Protein sequence: CATAYLAGVGEQYF.

V is TRBV28 and J is TRBJ2-1; 9 nucleotides line up with TRBD1. The CDR3 contains 18 residues. Germline lookup yields CDR1 MDHEN and CDR2 SYDVKM. The V gene end was trimmed by 4 bases and the J gene end by 6 bases; junction bases not matched to a gene: 16. For the CDR3, the DNA is TGTGCCAGCAGTTCCTTCGACCCCGGACAGGGGAGGGCCAATGAGCAGTTCTTC. Translating it yields CASSSFDPGQGRANEQFF.

J is TRBJ2-7 and V is TRBV6-5, with 8 bases lining up with TRBD1. The germline V gene encodes CDR1 MNHEY and CDR2 SVGAGI. CDR3 length: 15 residues. V was pared by 6 bases and J by 2 bases, with 9 bases of the junction left unmatched. The CDR3 loop reads CASSPGDRSTYEQYF. The CDR3 bases are TGTGCCAGCAGCCCGGGGGACAGGTCCACCTACGAGCAGTACTTC.

The chain couples TRBV24-1 to TRBJ2-1; TRBD2 matches at 7 bases. Germline lookup yields CDR1 KGHDR and CDR2 SFDVKD. Unmatched junction bases numbered 9, after V lost 5 bases and J lost 0 bases. This CDR3 comprises 17 residues. CDR3 region: CATSGFSGDDSYNEQFF. The CDR3 DNA reads as TGTGCCACCAGTGGTTTCAGCGGGGACGACTCCTACAATGAGCAGTTCTTC.

The chain has TRBV28 and TRBJ2-7; no definite D call. Germline CDR1 is MDHEN and CDR2 is SYDVKM. The CDR3 is 13 amino acids. Trimming shortened V by 2 bases and J by 5 bases, and 10 bases separated the two germline ends. CDR3 nucleotide sequence: TGTGCCAGCAGTTTACCCCTACCGAACGAGCAGTACTTC. Protein product: CASSLPLPNEQYF.

V is TRBV27 and J is TRBJ2-7; 9 positions agree with TRBD1. The CDR3 totals 16 residues. In germline, CDR1 is MNHEY, CDR2 SMNVEV (reference sequence). J lost 7 bases, V lost 4 bases, and 14 bases had no gene match. The DNA for the CDR3 is TGTGCCAGCAGTTCCTGGGGCCCGGGACAGGGCGGGGAGCAGTACTTC. Translated, it gives CASSSWGPGQGGEQYF.

This clone has only a few counts. This rearrangement joins TRBV7-9 to TRBJ2-1; no firm D call. This CDR3 spans 15 amino acids. CDR1 and CDR2 (germline): SEHNR, FQNEAQ (reference sequence). Trimming pared 1 base from V and 7 bases from J, leaving 14 bases between. The CDR3 region has the DNA TGTGCCAGCAGCTTAGTAGCCTTCGTCGTAAATGAGCAGTTCTTC. Its protein is CASSLVAFVVNEQFF.

In nucleotides, the CDR3 is TGTGCCAGCAGTGAAGCGCTGGGCAGTCAAGAGACCCAGTACTTC. It codes for CASSEALGSQETQYF. The V gene is TRBV6-1, the J gene TRBJ2-5; no definite D call. CDR3 length: 15 amino acids. The V end lost 0 bases, the J end lost 2 bases, and 10 bases lay between the germline ends. CDR1 and CDR2 from the germline V gene are MNHNS and SASEGT.

This chain joins TRBV7-3 and TRBJ2-3, with TRBD2 as a possible D gene (6 bases). There are 11 residues in the CDR3. CDR1 and CDR2 (germline): SGHTA, FQGTGA. Trimming cost V 4 bases and J 8 bases, with 7 bases left between them. The CDR3 loop is CASSSGGTQYF. The CDR3 DNA reads as TGTGCCAGCAGCTCCGGGGGTACGCAGTATTTT.

This clone has a single count. This rearrangement joins TRBV27 to TRBJ2-5; D is unclear. The CDR3 has 13 residues. Germline lookup yields CDR1 MNHEY and CDR2 SMNVEV (reference sequence). With 5 bases removed from V and 5 bases from J, the gap between germline ends came to 12 bases. Here the CDR3 reads CASSPRLRETQYF. The CDR3 DNA reads TGTGCCAGCAGTCCCCGACTGAGGGAGACCCAGTACTTC.

The chain uses TRBV7-9 and TRBJ2-7, with a weak D call TRBD1 (6 bases). V gave up 5 bases and J gave up 2 bases, with 7 bases separating them. The germline V gene encodes CDR1 SEHNR and CDR2 FQNEAQ (reference sequence). The CDR3 is made up of 12 amino acids. CDR3 in amino acids: CASSPGAYEQYF. CDR3 coding DNA: TGTGCCAGCAGCCCAGGGGCCTACGAGCAGTACTTC. The whole variable domain, remainder taken from reference TRBV7-9 and TRBJ2-7, is DTGVSQNPRHKITKRGQNVTFRCDPISEHNRLYWYRQTLGQGPEFLTYFQNEAQLEKSRLLSDRFSAERPKGSFSTLEIQRTEQGDSAMYLCASSPGAYEQYFGPGTRLTVT.

V usage is TRBV6-5 and J usage is TRBJ2-7; 12 bases match TRBD2. This CDR3 has 15 amino acids. V lost 5 bases and J lost 0; bases outside the gene matches: 2. Germline CDR1 and CDR2: MNHEY and SVGAGI. The CDR3 nucleotides read TGTGCCAGCAGTAGGGGACTAGCGGGCTCCTACGAGCAGTACTTC. Translating it yields CASSRGLAGSYEQYF.

The chain couples TRBV4-3 to TRBJ1-1, with D unresolved. Germline CDR1 is LGHNA and CDR2 is YSLEER. The germline V and J ends were trimmed by 0 bases and 1 base, with 9 bases remaining between them. The CDR3 is made up of 15 amino acids. The CDR3: CASSQETGWNTEAFF. DNA for the CDR3: TGCGCCAGCAGCCAAGAAACGGGGTGGAACACTGAAGCTTTCTTT.

The V gene is TRBV7-2, the J gene TRBJ2-1; 7 bases are a match to TRBD2. The CDR3 sequence is 15 residues long. CDR1 is SGHTA and CDR2 is FQGNSA in the germline V gene. The J segment lost 4 bases and the V segment lost 5 bases, leaving 8 bases of the junction unmatched. CDR3: CASSLLAASYNEQFF. In DNA, the CDR3 is TGTGCCAGCAGCCTCCTAGCGGCATCGTACAATGAGCAGTTCTTC.

V is TRBV25-1 and J is TRBJ2-7; D not certain. Trimming removed 4 bases at V and 3 bases at J, with 7 bases between. Germline V gene lookup returns CDR1 MGHDK and CDR2 SYGVNS. This CDR3 is built from 12 residues. CDR3: CASSGHYYEQYF. For the CDR3, the DNA is TGTGCCAGCAGTGGGCACTACTACGAGCAGTACTTC.

The chain has TRBV4-2 and TRBJ1-5; 9 nucleotides align to TRBD1. The length of the CDR3 is 16 residues. J lost 5 bases, V lost 0 bases, and 5 bases had no gene match. CDR1 and CDR2 from the germline V gene are LGHNA and YNFKEQ. CDR3 sequence: CASSQEGGQGYQPQHF. The CDR3 DNA is TGTGCCAGCAGCCAAGAAGGAGGACAGGGGTATCAGCCCCAGCATTTT.

This chain links TRBV7-9 with TRBJ2-1; 7 bases line up with TRBD2. There are 17 residues in the CDR3. Germline V CDR1 and CDR2: SEHNR, FQNEAQ (reference sequence). The V and J ends lost 5 bases and 6 bases, in that order; junction bases with no gene match: 16. The CDR3 bases are TGTGCCAGCAGCCCTTTAGCCGGGACTAAGGGGAGCAATGAGCAGTTCTTC. Its translation is CASSPLAGTKGSNEQFF. Based on the CDR3 plus reference TRBV7-9 and TRBJ2-1, the full variable domain is DTGVSQNPRHKITKRGQNVTFRCDPISEHNRLYWYRQTLGQGPEFLTYFQNEAQLEKSRLLSDRFSAERPKGSFSTLEIQRTEQGDSAMYLCASSPLAGTKGSNEQFFGPGTRLTVL.

This rearrangement joins TRBV5-1 to TRBJ2-7; D unclear. The V gene's germline CDR1 is SGHRS and CDR2 YFSETQ. Trimming pared 0 bases from V and 2 bases from J, leaving 9 bases between. This CDR3 spans 14 amino acids. The CDR3 region has the DNA TGCGCCAGCAGCTTGGGTTTGCGGACCTACGAGCAGTACTTC. Its protein product is CASSLGLRTYEQYF.

A few counts support this clone. V gene TRBV6-6 combines with J gene TRBJ1-6; weak D call: TRBD1 (5 bases). This CDR3 spans 16 amino acids. Trimming removed 6 bases at V and 10 bases at J, with 22 bases between. CDR1 MNHNY and CDR2 SVGAGI come from the germline V gene (reference sequence). The CDR3 DNA follows: TGTGCCAGCAGCGCCCAGGGTGAGGTGCAACCATCACCCCTCCACTTT. It is translated as CASSAQGEVQPSPLHF.

This clone has only one observation. The chain links TRBV12-3 or TRBV12-4 to TRBJ1-1, with TRBD1 as a possible D gene (5 bases). The CDR3 is 13 residues long. Trimming took 6 bases from V and 4 from J, leaving 12 bases between them. Here the CDR3 reads CASSILGGTEAFF. DNA for the CDR3: TGTGCCAGCAGCATTTTGGGGGGCACTGAAGCTTTCTTT.